This T cell receptor beta chain was found in a study of T cell responses to AZD1222 COVID-19 vaccine. Findings and limits, study-wide: Dominant CD4 TCR responses targeted spike regions 160-218 and 743-854. Reports indicate that nearly half of spike-specific TCRs are directed at unmutated variant regions.

Method: immunoSEQ multiplex PCR; TCRdb's copy keeps in-frame clones and lacks some. The table shows 130,000 to 150,000 clones, with about 90% occurring only once. As for this clone: Its antigen remains unknown.

The sequencing here drew on peripheral blood, taken on day 0 of AZD1222 vaccination. This clonotype was sampled from an adult in good health.

The CDR3 sequence is CASSLEGQGRTPLHF. In DNA form, the CDR3 reads TGTGCCAGCAGCTTAGAAGGGCAGGGGAGGACACCCCTCCACTTT. The genes are TRBV7-2 and TRBJ1-6, with D tentatively TRBD1 (6 bases). Germline CDR1 SGHTA, CDR2 FQGNSA. Trimming pared 1 base from V and 11 bases from J, leaving 15 bases between. The CDR3 totals 15 residues.